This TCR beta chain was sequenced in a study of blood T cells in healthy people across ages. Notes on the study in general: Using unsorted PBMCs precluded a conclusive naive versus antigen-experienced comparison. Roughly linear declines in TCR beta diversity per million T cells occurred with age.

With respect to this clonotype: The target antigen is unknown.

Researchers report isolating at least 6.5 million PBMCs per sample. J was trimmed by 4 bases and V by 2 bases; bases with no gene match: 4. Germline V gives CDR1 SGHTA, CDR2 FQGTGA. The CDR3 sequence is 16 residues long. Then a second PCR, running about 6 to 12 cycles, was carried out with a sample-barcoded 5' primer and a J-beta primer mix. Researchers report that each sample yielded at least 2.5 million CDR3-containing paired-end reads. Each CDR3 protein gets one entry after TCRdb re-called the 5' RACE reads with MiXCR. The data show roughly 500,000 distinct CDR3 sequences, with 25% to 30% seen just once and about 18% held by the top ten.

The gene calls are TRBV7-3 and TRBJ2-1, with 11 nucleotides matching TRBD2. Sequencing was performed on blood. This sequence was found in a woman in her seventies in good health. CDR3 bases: TGTGCCAGCAGCTTATCCGGGACTAGCGGATACAATGAGCAGTTCTTC. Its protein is CASSLSGTSGYNEQFF. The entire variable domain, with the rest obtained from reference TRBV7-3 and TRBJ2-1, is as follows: GAGVSQTPSNKVTEKGKYVELRCDPISGHTALYWYRQSLGQGPEFLIYFQGTGAADDSGLPNDRFFAVRPEGSVSTLKIQRTERGDSAVYLCASSLSGTSGYNEQFFGPGTRLTVL.